The 27 T cell receptor beta chains presented below share a single source sample, sequenced in a study of blood T cell repertoires in COVID-19 (TCRdb year 2020). The library was produced with the immunoSEQ multiplex PCR assay. Held by TCRdb, this immuneACCESS table contains in-frame sequences only and omits some clones. Under half of the omission traces to an unresolved V gene where checked; the cause of the rest is unknown. The sample records 280,000 or so clones, about four fifths of which are singletons. The ten largest clonotypes hold 7.5% to 10% of the sample. Sequences were obtained from peripheral blood. These receptors were collected from a woman aged 45 to 65 who had recovered from COVID-19.

The J gene is TRBJ2-2, the V gene TRBV5-4; 8 bases align to TRBD1. This CDR3 has 16 residues. In germline, CDR1 is SGHNT, CDR2 YYREEE (reference sequence). V lost 6 bases to trimming and J lost 3 bases; unmatched junction nucleotides: 10. CDR3 region: CASTSGGRGDTGELFF. As DNA, the CDR3 is TGTGCCAGCACCTCAGGGGGCAGGGGGGACACCGGGGAGCTGTTTTTT.

This clone was observed once. The chain recombines TRBV7-8 with TRBJ2-2; possible D gene TRBD1, 5 bases. CDR1 and CDR2 from the germline V gene are SGHVS and FQNEAQ. The V end was cut by 3 bases, the J end by 2 bases, with 16 bases between. The CDR3 runs to 17 residues. In nucleotides, the CDR3 is TGTGCCAGCAGCTTTGATCGGTCGACAGTAAACACCGGGGAGCTGTTTTTT. It codes for CASSFDRSTVNTGELFF.

The rearrangement links TRBV21-1 to TRBJ2-7; TRBD2, as called in the table, went unchecked against the DNA. TRBV21-1 is designated a pseudogene. This CDR3 is 15 amino acids long. The CDR3 DNA follows: TGTGCCAGCAGCAAAGCCCGGGAAAGCTCCTACGAGCAGTACTTC. Translating gives CASSKARESSYEQYF.

The genes are TRBV6-5 and TRBJ1-5; the D gene is possibly TRBD1 (6 bases). CDR3 length equals 15 residues. Germline V gene data show CDR1 as MNHEY and CDR2 as SVGAGI. V dropped 4 bases and J dropped 5 bases, with 15 bases sitting between them. The chain's CDR3 is CASSFSGQWDQPQHF. CDR3 sequence (DNA): TGTGCCAGCAGTTTTTCCGGACAGTGGGATCAGCCCCAGCATTTT.

The gene calls are TRBV4-2 and TRBJ2-1; D is uncertain. Trimming removed 2 bases from V and 0 bases from J, with 11 bases in between. There are 16 residues in the CDR3. Looked up from germline, CDR1 is LGHNA and CDR2 is YNFKEQ. The DNA for the CDR3 is TGTGCCAGCAGCCAAACGCCTCCCAGCTCCTACAATGAGCAGTTCTTC. This sequence encodes CASSQTPPSSYNEQFF.

This chain joins TRBV2 and TRBJ1-2; TRBD1 matches 9 bases. Germline trimming cut 3 bases from V and 3 bases from J; bases unmatched to any gene: 8. From germline, CDR1 is SNHLY and CDR2 FYNNEI. This CDR3 region has 16 residues. CDR3: CASSEGQGTFYYGYTF. The DNA for the CDR3 is TGTGCCAGCAGTGAGGGACAGGGTACGTTCTACTATGGCTACACCTTC.

The chain employs TRBV7-8 and TRBJ2-1; TRBD2 is a possible D gene (5 bases). Looked up from germline, CDR1 is SGHVS and CDR2 is FQNEAQ. This CDR3 region has 14 residues. V dropped 5 bases and J dropped 0 bases, with 8 bases sitting between them. The CDR3 DNA reads as TGTGCCAGCAGCCGAGGGAGCTCCTACAATGAGCAGTTCTTC. As protein: CASSRGSSYNEQFF.

Only a few counts were recorded for this clone. The gene calls are TRBV4-1 and TRBJ1-2, with TRBD1 as a possible D gene (5 bases). The CDR3 contains 18 residues. V lost 0 bases and J lost 5, with 22 bases in between. Germline-derived CDR1 and CDR2 are MGHRA and YSYEKL. In DNA form, the CDR3 reads TGCGCCAGCAGCCAAGATTCTTTACGGGGGAGGGTAGGGTATGGCTACACCTTC. It specifies CASSQDSLRGRVGYGYTF.

V usage is TRBV4-3 and J usage is TRBJ1-2; the D gene is possibly TRBD1 (6 bases). Germline values: CDR1 LGHNA, CDR2 YSLEER. Trimming took 4 bases from V and 4 from J, leaving 19 bases between them. The CDR3 runs to 16 residues. In nucleotides, the CDR3 is TGCGCCAGCAGCCGTCGGGACATTCTCCGGGGCTATGGCTACACCTTC. Amino acids: CASSRRDILRGYGYTF.

The J gene is TRBJ1-2, the V gene TRBV9, with TRBD1 matching over 8 bases. The germline V gene encodes CDR1 SGDLS and CDR2 YYNGEE. This CDR3 spans 13 amino acids. V was clipped by 3 bases and J by 7 bases; unmatched bases: 5. The DNA of the CDR3 is TGTGCCAGCAGCGACGGACAGGGCTCTGGCTACACCTTC. This codes for CASSDGQGSGYTF. Combining the CDR3 with reference TRBV9 and TRBJ1-2 gives the whole variable domain DSGVTQTPKHLITATGQRVTLRCSPRSGDLSVYWYQQSLDQGLQFLIQYYNGEERAKGNILERFSAQQFPDLHSELNLSSLELGDSALYFCASSDGQGSGYTFGSGTRLTVV.

The chain uses TRBV18 and TRBJ1-5; 7 bases align to TRBD1. In germline, CDR1 is KGHSH, CDR2 LQKENI. Trimming took 2 bases from V and 9 from J; bases not matched to a gene: 10. The CDR3 consists of 15 residues. In nucleotides, the CDR3 is TGTGCCAGCTCACCAAAGGGACAGCCGAAGGGGCCCCAGCATTTT. This translates into CASSPKGQPKGPQHF.

The chain is built from TRBV5-5 and TRBJ1-5; D is perhaps TRBD1 (5 bases). This CDR3 is 14 amino acids long. Trimming removed 0 bases at V and 6 bases at J, with 10 bases between. From germline, CDR1 is SGHKS and CDR2 YYEKEE (reference sequence). This chain's CDR3 is CASSLEGFGQPQHF. The CDR3 bases are TGTGCCAGCAGCTTGGAGGGGTTCGGTCAGCCCCAGCATTTT.

The J gene is TRBJ2-3, the V gene TRBV18; 7 bases align to TRBD2. CDR1 and CDR2 (germline): KGHSH, LQKENI. CDR3 length: 16 amino acids. Trimming at V came to 0 bases and at J to 5 bases, leaving 8 bases not matched to a gene. CDR3 region: CASSPPGMGGRDTQYF. CDR3 bases: TGTGCCAGCTCACCACCGGGGATGGGCGGGAGAGATACGCAGTATTTT.

This clone was seen more than once but under ten times. The chain recombines TRBV5-1 with TRBJ2-7; D is possibly TRBD1 (6 bases). The germline V and J ends were trimmed by 1 base and 4 bases, with 12 bases remaining between them. The CDR3 length is 14 residues. CDR1 and CDR2 (germline): SGHRS, YFSETQ. The CDR3 is CASSLSLGAYEQYF. The CDR3 nucleotides read TGCGCCAGCAGCTTGTCACTGGGGGCGTACGAGCAGTACTTC.

This clone has a handful of counts. This chain joins TRBV28 and TRBJ1-5, with 8 bases fitting TRBD1. Germline V gene lookup returns CDR1 MDHEN and CDR2 SYDVKM. J was trimmed by 8 bases and V by 5 bases; bases with no gene match: 8. This CDR3 is 14 amino acids long. CDR3 sequence: CASSQTGEVEPQHF. DNA for the CDR3: TGTGCCAGCAGTCAGACAGGGGAAGTGGAGCCCCAGCATTTT.

This clone occurred once. The gene calls are TRBV28 and TRBJ1-3, with 9 positions matching TRBD1. The CDR3 contains 16 residues. Looked up from germline, CDR1 is MDHEN and CDR2 is SYDVKM. Losses at the gene ends were 5 bases for V and 0 bases for J; bases not matched to a gene: 5. The CDR3 sequence is CASSPGQGRSGNTIYF. The CDR3 region has the DNA TGTGCCAGCAGTCCCGGACAGGGGCGCTCTGGAAACACCATATATTTT.

This sequence joins TRBV10-1 and TRBJ2-2; TRBD1 is a possible D gene (5 bases). Trimming cost V 7 bases and J 4 bases, with 13 bases left between them. Germline loops: CDR1 WNHNN, CDR2 SYGVQD (reference sequence). The CDR3 extends over 14 amino acids. This CDR3 reads CASMARASTGELFF. CDR3 sequence (DNA): TGCGCCAGCATGGCCAGGGCGAGCACCGGGGAGCTGTTTTTT.

To note about this clone: In the same sample, other DNA sequences code for this CDR3. The chain joins TRBV27 to TRBJ1-4; 8 bases are a match to TRBD1. The ends lost 6 bases at V and 0 bases at J; junction bases unmatched: 3. Germline V gene lookup returns CDR1 MNHEY and CDR2 SMNVEV (reference sequence). The length of the CDR3 is 15 residues. CDR3 region: CASSSGQATNEKLFF. In nucleotides, the CDR3 is TGTGCCAGCAGCTCGGGACAGGCAACTAATGAAAAACTGTTTTTT. Combining the CDR3 with reference TRBV27 and TRBJ1-4 gives the whole variable domain EAQVTQNPRYLITVTGKKLTVTCSQNMNHEYMSWYRQDPGLGLRQIYYSMNVEVTDKGDVPEGYKVSRKEKRNFPLILESPSPNQTSLYFCASSSGQATNEKLFFGSGTQLSVL.

This chain links TRBV6-2 or TRBV6-3 with TRBJ2-1, with TRBD2 identical over 12 bases. The V gene end was trimmed by 2 bases and the J gene end by 2 bases; junction bases not matched to a gene: 10. The CDR3 extends over 19 amino acids. Germline V gene data show CDR1 as MNHEY and CDR2 as SVGEGT. The CDR3 nucleotides are TGTGCCAGCAGTTACAGGTCTAGCGGGAGGGGGGGTACCTACAATGAGCAGTTCTTC. Translating it yields CASSYRSSGRGGTYNEQFF.

Only a few counts were recorded for this clone. V usage is TRBV11-2 and J usage is TRBJ1-5; 11 positions match TRBD1. This CDR3 region has 15 residues. V lost 5 bases, J lost 6 bases, and 6 bases stayed unmatched. CDR1 is SGHAT and CDR2 is FQNNGV in the germline V gene. The CDR3 is CASSTGTGGFQPQHF. The CDR3 nucleotides are TGTGCCAGCAGCACAGGGACAGGGGGGTTTCAGCCCCAGCATTTT.

This chain joins TRBV11-2 and TRBJ2-1; 9 positions match TRBD2. Trimming took 0 bases from V and 7 from J; bases not matched to a gene: 10. Germline values: CDR1 SGHAT, CDR2 FQNNGV. The CDR3 totals 17 residues. The CDR3 protein is CASSLEGAGLAGNEQFF. DNA for the CDR3: TGTGCCAGCAGCTTAGAAGGGGCCGGTCTAGCGGGAAATGAGCAGTTCTTC.

CDR3 nucleotide sequence: TGTGCCAGCAGCCCTATGGGGGGGAGCTCCTACGAGCAGTACTTC. It yields the protein CASSPMGGSSYEQYF. The rearrangement uses TRBV7-2 and TRBJ2-7, with TRBD2 identical over 7 bases. Per the germline V gene, CDR1 is SGHTA and CDR2 is FQGNSA. With V trimmed by 5 bases and J by 0 bases, 7 bases remained unmatched. CDR3 size: 15 residues. Combining the CDR3 with reference TRBV7-2 and TRBJ2-7 gives the whole variable domain GAGVSQSPSNKVTEKGKDVELRCDPISGHTALYWYRQSLGQGLEFLIYFQGNSAPDKSGLPSDRFSAERTGGSVSTLTIQRTQQEDSAVYLCASSPMGGSSYEQYFGPGTRLTVT.

This chain links TRBV9 with TRBJ2-1, with D perhaps matching TRBD2 (5 bases). The V end was cut by 2 bases, the J end by 7 bases, with 7 bases between. Germline lookup yields CDR1 SGDLS and CDR2 YYNGEE. CDR3 size: 12 residues. The CDR3 loop is CASSVSGNEQFF. The CDR3 DNA reads as TGTGCCAGCAGCGTTTCGGGGAATGAGCAGTTCTTC.

This rearrangement joins TRBV6-5 to TRBJ1-5, with D tentatively TRBD1 (5 bases). The V end was cut by 8 bases, the J end by 7 bases, with 18 bases between. Germline V CDR1 and CDR2: MNHEY, SVGAGI. There are 14 residues in the CDR3. The CDR3 protein is CASSVGGAAQPQHF. CDR3 nucleotide sequence: TGTGCCAGCTCCGTCGGTGGGGCGGCCCAGCCCCAGCATTTT.

The CDR3 loop is CASSEWPHSAQYF. The CDR3 DNA is TGTGCCAGCAGTGAATGGCCCCATAGCGCGCAGTACTTC. This chain joins TRBV6-1 and TRBJ2-7; possibly TRBD2 for D (5 bases). V shed 2 bases and J shed 9 bases, with 14 bases lying between them. Germline V gene data show CDR1 as MNHNS and CDR2 as SASEGT. This CDR3 region has 13 residues.

The rearrangement links TRBV7-8 to TRBJ2-3, with 7 bases identical to TRBD2. CDR1 is SGHVS, CDR2 FQNEAQ, per germline. This CDR3 comprises 16 residues. V lost 3 bases to trimming and J lost 4 bases; unmatched junction nucleotides: 10. The CDR3 sequence: CASSFLTGEGSDTQYF. Here the CDR3 DNA reads TGTGCCAGCAGCTTTCTTACGGGGGAGGGTTCAGATACGCAGTATTTT.

The rearrangement joins TRBV28 to TRBJ2-3, with a possible D match to TRBD2 (6 bases). The CDR3 spans 17 residues. CDR1 and CDR2 from the germline V gene are MDHEN and SYDVKM. Trimming took off 10 bases at V and 8 bases at J, with 31 bases between the two ends. CDR3 bases: TGTGCCACCCTAAGATCAGCGGGTTCCGCCGCCGCGGGTACGCAGTATTTT. It encodes CATLRSAGSAAAGTQYF.